This TCR beta chain was observed in a study of T cells in Graves' hyperthyroidism and ophthalmopathy. J gave up 5 bases and V 3 bases, and 10 bases lay outside the gene matches. The CDR3 totals 16 residues. Looked up from germline, CDR1 is KGHDR and CDR2 is SFDVKD. Orbital computed tomography, thyroid ultrasound, serum thyroxine and TRAb, and clinical symptoms together informed the diagnoses. Template material for amplifying TCR beta CDR3 regions consisted of RNA transcripts. The HTBI primer set drove a first-round RT-PCR of the TCR CDR3. One entry per CDR3 protein, called by TCRdb with MiXCR from the multiplex PCR reads. This sample has about 250,000 distinct CDR3 sequences, with about 20% found just once.

The genes are TRBV24-1 and TRBJ2-7; 9 bases agree with TRBD1. The material sequenced was blood. The TCR was taken from a man aged 25 to 40 with Graves' ophthalmopathy. CDR3 DNA: TGTGCCACCAGTGATAACCGGGGACAGGGTAGCCACGAGCAGTACTTC. It specifies CATSDNRGQGSHEQYF.